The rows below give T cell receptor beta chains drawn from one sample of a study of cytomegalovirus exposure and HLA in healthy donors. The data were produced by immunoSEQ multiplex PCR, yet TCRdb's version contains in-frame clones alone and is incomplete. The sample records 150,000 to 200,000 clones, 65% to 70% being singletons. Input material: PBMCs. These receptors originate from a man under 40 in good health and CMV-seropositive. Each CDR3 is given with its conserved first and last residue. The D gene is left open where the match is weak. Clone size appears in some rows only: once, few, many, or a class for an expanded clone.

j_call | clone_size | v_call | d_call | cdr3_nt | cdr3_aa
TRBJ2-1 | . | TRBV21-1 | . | TGTGCCAGCAGCAACCAACTAGCGGGAGAGATAAATGAGCAGTTCTTC | CASSNQLAGEINEQFF
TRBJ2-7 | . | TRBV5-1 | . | TGCGCCAGCAGCTTGGATCTAGGGAGCATCGACGAGCAGTACTTC | CASSLDLGSIDEQYF
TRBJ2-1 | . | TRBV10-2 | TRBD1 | TGCGCCAGCTTCAATGAGGACAGGGGCCATGAGCAGTTCTTC | CASFNEDRGHEQFF
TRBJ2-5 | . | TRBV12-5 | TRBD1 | TGTGCTAGTGTGAAAGGGGACAGCCAAGAGACCCAGTACTTC | CASVKGDSQETQYF
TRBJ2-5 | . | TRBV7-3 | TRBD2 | TGTGCCAGCAGCTTATCCGGGGGGAGGCAAGAGACCCAGTACTTC | CASSLSGGRQETQYF
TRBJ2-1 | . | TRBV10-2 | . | TGCGCCAGCAGTGAGTATCGCGGGGCTACCTACAATGAGCAGTTCTTC | CASSEYRGATYNEQFF
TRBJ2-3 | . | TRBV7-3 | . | TGTGCCAGCAGCTCGACTAGAAGCGATACGCAGTATTTT | CASSSTRSDTQYF
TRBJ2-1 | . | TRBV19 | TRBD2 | TGTGCCGGCTCAAAGGGGCTAGCGGGAGACAATGAGCAGTTCTTC | CAGSKGLAGDNEQFF
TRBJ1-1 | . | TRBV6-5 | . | TGTGCCAGCAACGGGAATGGCCCTGAAGCTTTCTTT | CASNGNGPEAFF
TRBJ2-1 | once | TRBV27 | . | TGTGCCAGCAGTAGGGGGGGTAGCGGACAGTTCTTC | CASSRGGSGQFF
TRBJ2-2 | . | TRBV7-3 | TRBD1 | TGTGCCAGCAGCCGGGACAGGGGTGGAAACGGGGAGCTGTTTTTT | CASSRDRGGNGELFF
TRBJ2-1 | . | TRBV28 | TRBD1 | TGTGCCAGCAGCCCTACGACAGGGGGAGCTTACAATGAGCAGTTCTTC | CASSPTTGGAYNEQFF
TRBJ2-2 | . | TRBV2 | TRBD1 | TGTGCCAGCAGTGTTTGGACAGGGCGTTCTACCGGGGAGCTGTTTTTT | CASSVWTGRSTGELFF
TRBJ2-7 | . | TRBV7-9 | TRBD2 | TGTGCCAGCAGCTTTGAGCGGGAGAAGTCCTACGAGCAGTACTTC | CASSFEREKSYEQYF
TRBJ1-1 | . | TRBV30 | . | TGTGCCTGGAGTGTCGGACCCAGTCGGGATACTGAAGCTTTCTTT | CAWSVGPSRDTEAFF
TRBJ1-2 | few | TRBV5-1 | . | TGCGCCAGCAGCTTGGGGCAGGGTTGGGGCGATGTTACCTACACCTTC | CASSLGQGWGDVTYTF
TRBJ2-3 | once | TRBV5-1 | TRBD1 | TGCGCCAGCAGCCCCTGGGACAGCTCTAGCACAGATACGCAGTATTTT | CASSPWDSSSTDTQYF
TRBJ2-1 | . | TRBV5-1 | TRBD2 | TGCGCCAGCAGCCAAGCCCCTAGCGGGGGGAACAATGAGCAGTTCTTC | CASSQAPSGGNNEQFF